This paragraph covers one T cell receptor beta chain sequence. One end of the junction varies from germline; a read error may be responsible. No cell sorting was done before RNA was extracted from the tissue. These data are taken from a study of tumor and adjacent non-tumor tissue in lung cancer. The CDR3 spans 15 residues. The library came from three nested PCR rounds adapted from ARM-PCR protocols. TCRdb passed the multiplex PCR reads through MiXCR, listing each CDR3 protein once. The sample has some 200,000 distinct CDR3 sequences, about 76% seen once; the top ten hold under 30%. The chain uses TRBV12-3 or TRBV12-4 and TRBJ1-1; the D gene is possibly TRBD1 (5 bases). This sequence originates from a man between 60 and 75 years old with non-small cell lung cancer. Sequencing was carried out using lung tumor tissue. The CDR3 reads CASSSPGILNTEAFF. Written as DNA, the CDR3 is TGTGCCAGCAGTTCCCCAGGGATACTGAACACTGAAGCCTTCTTT.